A single sample gave rise to the 31 T cell receptor beta chains below, sequenced in a study of radiation and T cells in renal cell carcinoma. Profiled with immunoSEQ multiplex PCR; TCRdb holds only in-frame clones, not every one. The sample has tens of thousands of clones; around three quarters are singletons. Noted time point: blood 2 weeks post-SBRT. The treatment is: 15 Gy SBRT to primary tumor, nephrectomy 4 weeks later. This sample comprised blood, obtained from a patient whose treatment included radiotherapy and nephrectomy. The receptors come from a woman in her 70s with renal cell carcinoma.

This chain uses TRBV7-2 with TRBJ2-5; weak D call: TRBD1 (6 bases). Trimming pared 5 bases from V and 7 bases from J, leaving 17 bases between. The CDR3 runs to 14 residues. Germline CDR1 and CDR2: SGHTA and FQGNSA. The DNA of the CDR3 is TGTGCCAGCAGCCCCCCAGGGGTTTGGGGGACCCAGTACTTC. Translating it yields CASSPPGVWGTQYF.

This clone was seen only once. This rearrangement joins TRBV2 to TRBJ2-7, with 7 bases that match TRBD2. Germline lookup yields CDR1 SNHLY and CDR2 FYNNEI. This CDR3 has 12 amino acids. The trim removed 6 bases at V and 7 bases at J, leaving 6 bases unmatched. CDR3 loop: CASSAGRGEQYF. The CDR3 DNA reads as TGTGCCAGCAGCGCGGGGCGGGGGGAGCAGTACTTC.

The rearrangement links TRBV5-1 to TRBJ2-2; perhaps TRBD2 as D (6 bases). The CDR3 runs 16 residues. Trimming shortened V by 1 base and J by 0 bases, and 10 bases separated the two germline ends. Germline values: CDR1 SGHRS, CDR2 YFSETQ. DNA for the CDR3: TGCGCCAGCAGCTTGATGGACTACGCGAACACCGGGGAGCTGTTTTTT. Its protein product is CASSLMDYANTGELFF.

Only a few counts were recorded for this clone. The chain links TRBV4-3 to TRBJ2-3; D not resolved. The germline V gene has CDR1 LGHNA and CDR2 YSLEER. The CDR3 is 14 residues long. The V and J ends lost 4 bases and 4 bases respectively, with 12 bases between them. The CDR3 spells CASSRDHRSDTQYF. The CDR3 DNA sequence: TGCGCCAGCAGCCGCGACCATCGCTCAGATACGCAGTATTTT.

This rearrangement joins TRBV6-1 to TRBJ2-2, with 9 bases identical to TRBD1. The germline V gene encodes CDR1 MNHNS and CDR2 SASEGT. V trimming: 4 bases; J trimming: 3 bases; junction bases outside the gene matches: 6. The CDR3 covers 16 residues. The CDR3 protein is CASSVRDRVDTGELFF. CDR3 DNA sequence: TGTGCCAGCAGTGTCCGGGACAGGGTGGACACCGGGGAGCTGTTTTTT.

This clone is a singleton in its sample. V usage is TRBV29-1 and J usage is TRBJ2-2; D not certain. Germline-derived CDR1 and CDR2 are SQVTM and ANQGSEA. There are 11 residues in the CDR3. Trimming pared 5 bases from V and 0 bases from J, leaving 1 base between. The CDR3 coding sequence is TGCAGCGTTTCGAACACCGGGGAGCTGTTTTTT. Amino acids: CSVSNTGELFF.

This clone has only one observation. The gene calls are TRBV5-8 and TRBJ1-5; D call uncertain. The germline CDR1 and CDR2 sequences are SGHTS and YDEGEE. Trimming pared 5 bases from V and 4 bases from J, leaving 13 bases between. The CDR3 extends over 14 amino acids. CDR3 DNA: TGTGCCAGCAGAGGTGACACAGCTAATCAGCCCCAGCATTTT. Amino acids: CASRGDTANQPQHF.

This chain uses TRBV7-3 with TRBJ2-3; 7 bases match TRBD2. V shed 6 bases, J shed 4 bases, and the junction held 10 bases outside the gene matches. Germline V gives CDR1 SGHTA, CDR2 FQGTGA. The CDR3 extends over 15 amino acids. This chain's CDR3 is CASSLGGGSADTQYF. The CDR3 DNA is TGTGCCAGCAGTCTGGGAGGCGGGAGTGCAGATACGCAGTATTTT. The full variable domain, its missing parts supplied by reference TRBV7-3 and TRBJ2-3, is GAGVSQTPSNKVTEKGKYVELRCDPISGHTALYWYRQSLGQGPEFLIYFQGTGAADDSGLPNDRFFAVRPEGSVSTLKIQRTERGDSAVYLCASSLGGGSADTQYFGPGTRLTVL.

This chain connects TRBV6-1 to TRBJ2-7; D is unclear. V was cut by 8 bases and J by 0 bases, with 11 bases left in between. The CDR3 totals 13 residues. Germline lookup yields CDR1 MNHNS and CDR2 SASEGT. The CDR3 region is CASGPLSSYEQYF. The DNA for the CDR3 is TGTGCCAGCGGGCCTCTTAGCTCCTACGAGCAGTACTTC.

This clone has only a few counts. The CDR3, as DNA: TGTGCCAGCAGTGAAGCGGGGGGGGGAACGCAGTATTTT. This encodes CASSEAGGGTQYF. The V and J genes are TRBV2 and TRBJ2-3, with TRBD2 matching 7 bases. V shed 0 bases, J shed 9 bases, and the junction held 3 bases outside the gene matches. CDR1 SNHLY and CDR2 FYNNEI come from the germline V gene. The CDR3 is made up of 13 amino acids.

This clone was recorded once. The chain recombines TRBV18 with TRBJ2-7; TRBD1 agrees at 9 bases. The CDR3 is 15 amino acids. The V and J ends lost 6 bases and 0 bases, in that order; junction bases with no gene match: 6. CDR1 and CDR2 from the germline V gene are KGHSH and LQKENI. The DNA of the CDR3 is TGTGCCAGCTCGCCCGGGACAGGGAGCTCCTACGAGCAGTACTTC. It is translated as CASSPGTGSSYEQYF.

V is TRBV7-2 and J is TRBJ1-5, with D tentatively TRBD1 (5 bases). Germline V gives CDR1 SGHTA, CDR2 FQGNSA. The CDR3 has 16 residues. V was shortened by 1 base and J by 2 bases, with 12 bases between the two germline ends. CDR3: CASSLVRGVGNQPQHF. The DNA of the CDR3 is TGTGCCAGCAGCTTAGTCCGGGGGGTCGGCAATCAGCCCCAGCATTTT.

The chain joins TRBV6-6 to TRBJ1-2; D unclear. With 5 bases removed from V and 5 bases from J, the gap between germline ends came to 9 bases. The CDR3 loop spans 12 amino acids. In germline, CDR1 is MNHNY, CDR2 SVGAGI (reference sequence). CDR3 sequence (DNA): TGTGCCAGCAGTGTATCAGAATATGGCTACACCTTC. Protein: CASSVSEYGYTF.

The chain combines TRBV6-5 with TRBJ1-4, with TRBD1 matching over 8 bases. J lost 6 bases, V lost 10 bases, and 10 bases had no gene match. The germline CDR1 and CDR2 sequences are MNHEY and SVGAGI. CDR3 length: 14 amino acids. This CDR3 is CATKTTGAYEKLFF. CDR3 nucleotide sequence: TGTGCCACCAAAACGACAGGGGCTTATGAAAAACTGTTTTTT.

The chain joins TRBV10-2 to TRBJ2-1, with D uncertain. The CDR3 spans 13 residues. Trimming removed 7 bases at V and 15 bases at J, with 22 bases between. Germline V CDR1 and CDR2: WSHSY, SAAADI. In nucleotides, the CDR3 is TGCGCCAGCACCACCCTTGCCGACTCGCGTGCGTTCTTC. Encoded protein: CASTTLADSRAFF.

This clone came up a few times. J is TRBJ1-1 and V is TRBV19, with D perhaps TRBD1 (6 bases). Germline values: CDR1 LNHDA, CDR2 SQIVND (reference sequence). Trimming cost V 4 bases and J 7 bases, with 10 bases left between them. The CDR3 is made up of 12 amino acids. In DNA, the CDR3 is TGTGCCAGTAGTAGAGGACAGCATGAAGCTTTCTTT. Residues: CASSRGQHEAFF.

This clone was recorded only once. The chain uses TRBV10-3 and TRBJ2-5, with a tentative D call TRBD1 (6 bases). Germline CDR1 ENHRY, CDR2 SYGVKD. The length of the CDR3 is 12 residues. Trimming took off 10 bases at V and 1 base at J, with 10 bases between the two ends. The CDR3 DNA is TGTGCCACCGGGGACACCCAAGAGACCCAGTACTTC. Translation gives CATGDTQETQYF.

The genes are TRBV4-2 and TRBJ2-5, with a possible D match to TRBD2 (5 bases). This CDR3 comprises 14 residues. CDR1 and CDR2 from the germline V gene are LGHNA and YNFKEQ. V was shortened by 0 bases and J by 5 bases, with 10 bases between the two germline ends. The CDR3 loop is CASSQDLGAETQYF. The CDR3 DNA reads TGTGCCAGCAGCCAAGATTTGGGAGCCGAGACCCAGTACTTC.

The chain links TRBV7-3 to TRBJ2-3; D uncertain. Germline CDR1 is SGHTA and CDR2 is FQGTGA. With 2 bases removed from V and 0 bases from J, the gap between germline ends came to 6 bases. The CDR3 extends over 14 amino acids. The CDR3 DNA sequence: TGTGCCAGCAGCTTATTGGGGAGCACAGATACGCAGTATTTT. This translates into CASSLLGSTDTQYF.

This clone occurred once. V usage is TRBV28 and J usage is TRBJ2-6; D remains unclear. Germline loops: CDR1 MDHEN, CDR2 SYDVKM. With 6 bases removed from V and 4 bases from J, the gap between germline ends came to 7 bases. The CDR3 covers 13 residues. CDR3 sequence (DNA): TGTGCCAGCAGGTGGACCGGGGCCAACGTCCTGACTTTC. Its protein product is CASRWTGANVLTF.

The rearrangement joins TRBV2 to TRBJ1-1; D is uncertain. This CDR3 spans 13 amino acids. CDR1 is SNHLY, CDR2 FYNNEI, per germline. V gave up 1 base and J gave up 6 bases, with 9 bases separating them. Here the CDR3 reads CASSEVEHAEAFF. The CDR3 coding sequence is TGTGCCAGCAGTGAAGTTGAGCACGCTGAAGCTTTCTTT. The whole variable domain, filled in from reference TRBV2 and TRBJ1-1, reads EPEVTQTPSHQVTQMGQEVILRCVPISNHLYFYWYRQILGQKVEFLVSFYNNEISEKSEIFDDQFSVERPDGSNFTLKIRSTKLEDSAMYFCASSEVEHAEAFFGQGTRLTVV.

This clone was found once. The chain is built from TRBV6-1 and TRBJ1-1, with TRBD1 matching over 8 bases. This CDR3 has 15 amino acids. V gave up 0 bases and J gave up 5 bases; unmatched junction bases: 5. CDR1 is MNHNS and CDR2 is SASEGT in the germline V gene. Here the CDR3 reads CASSEAGNRGTEAFF. DNA of the CDR3: TGTGCCAGCAGTGAAGCTGGGAACAGGGGGACTGAAGCTTTCTTT.

The CDR3 loop is CASSKRDGSTDTQYF. For the CDR3, the DNA is TGCGCCAGCAGCAAACGGGACGGAAGCACAGATACGCAGTATTTT. The rearrangement joins TRBV5-1 to TRBJ2-3, with D possibly being TRBD1 or TRBD2 (5 bases each). V was trimmed by 4 bases and J by 0 bases, leaving 12 bases between them. CDR1 and CDR2 (germline): SGHRS, YFSETQ. The CDR3 spans 15 residues.

The chain employs TRBV21-1 and TRBJ1-6. TRBV21-1 is termed a pseudogene. The CDR3 loop spans 20 amino acids. CDR3 nucleotide sequence: TGTGCCAGCAGCAAAGCGCCGGTACAGTGCGGCCCCCTTTATAATTCACCCCTCCACTTT. This encodes CASSKAPVQCGPLYNSPLHF.

The V and J genes are TRBV10-3 and TRBJ1-1; D is uncertain. The length of the CDR3 is 12 residues. Trimming removed 5 bases from V and 4 bases from J, with 8 bases in between. The germline V gene has CDR1 ENHRY and CDR2 SYGVKD. The CDR3 DNA reads as TGTGCCATCAGTCGCTCGGGCACTGAAGCTTTCTTT. This translates into CAISRSGTEAFF.

Regarding this clone: Its ends do not fully match the called genes, so a read error is possible. CDR3 protein: CASSFHVREAETQYF. The CDR3 bases are TGTGCCAGCAGCTTCCACGTACGGGAAGCAGAGACCCAATACTTC. V is TRBV7-2 and J is TRBJ2-5; D may be TRBD2 (5 bases). Per germline, CDR1 SGHTA and CDR2 FQGNSA. The CDR3 is 15 residues long.

This clone was recorded a few times. The chain is built from TRBV10-3 and TRBJ1-5; 10 nucleotides align to TRBD1. Germline V gene lookup returns CDR1 ENHRY and CDR2 SYGVKD. With V trimmed by 0 bases and J by 7 bases, 3 bases remained unmatched. This CDR3 contains 15 residues. DNA for the CDR3: TGTGCCATCAGTGAGTCAGACAGGGGGCAACAGCCCCAGCATTTT. It translates to CAISESDRGQQPQHF.

The rearrangement uses TRBV19 and TRBJ1-2; D not certain. Trimming shortened V by 1 base and J by 3 bases, and 6 bases separated the two germline ends. Germline lookup yields CDR1 LNHDA and CDR2 SQIVND (reference sequence). The CDR3 is 13 residues long. The CDR3 sequence is CASSIADDYGYTF. DNA of the CDR3: TGTGCCAGTAGTATAGCGGACGACTATGGCTACACCTTC.

This clone was seen only once. The rearrangement uses TRBV20-1 and TRBJ2-5; no firm D call. The end of the DNA aligns better with TRBJ2-7, so the J call may be wrong. CDR1 is DFQATT, CDR2 SNEGSKA, per germline (reference sequence). The CDR3 runs to 11 residues. The CDR3 DNA reads as TGCAGTGCTAGACGGTACTACGAGCAGTACTTC. This gives the protein CSARRYYEQYF.

This clone was observed a handful of times. The V call is TRBV11-2, the J call TRBJ2-2; TRBD2 might be the D (6 bases). Trimming took 3 bases from V and 3 from J, leaving 20 bases between them. The germline gives CDR1 SGHAT, CDR2 FQNNGV. This CDR3 comprises 18 residues. CDR3 in amino acids: CASSFKPLGTSDTGELFF. In DNA, the CDR3 is TGTGCCAGCAGCTTTAAACCGTTGGGGACTTCTGACACCGGGGAGCTGTTTTTT. The whole variable domain, filled in from reference TRBV11-2 and TRBJ2-2, reads EAGVAQSPRYKIIEKRQSVAFWCNPISGHATLYWYQQILGQGPKLLIQFQNNGVVDDSQLPKDRFSAERLKGVDSTLKIQPAKLEDSAVYLCASSFKPLGTSDTGELFFGEGSRLTVL.

This clone turned up a few times. The chain joins TRBV6-5 to TRBJ1-2; the match to TRBD1 covers 7 bases. This CDR3 has 13 amino acids. Per germline, CDR1 MNHEY and CDR2 SVGAGI. Trimming at V came to 5 bases and at J to 4 bases, leaving 4 bases not matched to a gene. The DNA of the CDR3 is TGTGCCAGCAGTCCCGACAGGGTCTATGGCTACACCTTC. It specifies CASSPDRVYGYTF.